The 18 T cell receptor beta chains below all came from one sample that was sequenced in a study of identical twins. TCRdb used MiXCR to reprocess the 5' RACE reads, holding one entry per CDR3 protein. The data show 500,000 to 650,000 distinct CDR3 sequences, around 24% seen once. A further study also used this sample, focusing on yellow fever vaccine responses in identical twins.

The specimen sequenced was CD4+ T cells sorted from blood. These receptors were taken from a young woman in good health.

The genes are TRBV7-9 and TRBJ2-5; D ambiguous. From germline, CDR1 is SEHNR and CDR2 FQNEAQ (reference sequence). V lost 5 bases and J 5 bases, leaving 15 bases between the germline ends. The length of the CDR3 is 14 residues. The CDR3 region has the DNA TGTGCCAGCAGCCCCTATTTGGAACCCGAGACCCAGTACTTC. This sequence encodes CASSPYLEPETQYF.

The J gene is TRBJ2-7, the V gene TRBV21-1. TRBV21-1 is given as a pseudogene. This CDR3 has 14 amino acids. This CDR3 is CASSDDKEEYEQYV. Here the CDR3 DNA reads TGTGCCAGCAGCGACGACAAAGAAGAATACGAGCAGTACGTC.

This chain links TRBV12-3 or TRBV12-4 with TRBJ2-1; D perhaps matches TRBD2 (6 bases). This CDR3 is built from 14 residues. V gave up 5 bases and J gave up 6 bases, with 14 bases separating them. CDR3: CASSQIRGLNEQFF. Written as DNA, the CDR3 is TGTGCCAGCAGTCAAATTCGGGGACTCAATGAGCAGTTCTTC.

The gene calls are TRBV4-1 and TRBJ2-7; no reliable D call. V was shortened by 4 bases and J by 2 bases, with 15 bases between the two germline ends. The length of the CDR3 is 15 residues. Looked up from germline, CDR1 is MGHRA and CDR2 is YSYEKL. The CDR3 reads CASSPILKAPYEQYF. The CDR3 coding sequence is TGCGCCAGCAGCCCCATTTTGAAGGCCCCCTACGAGCAGTACTTC.

This clonotype showed up many times. This rearrangement joins TRBV5-1 to TRBJ1-2; 12 nucleotides align to TRBD1. V lost 4 bases, J lost 4 bases, and 5 bases stayed unmatched. The CDR3 is 15 residues long. Germline V gene lookup returns CDR1 SGHRS and CDR2 YFSETQ. The CDR3 loop reads CASSLGQGAIYGYTF. CDR3 sequence (DNA): TGCGCCAGCAGCCTGGGACAGGGGGCGATCTATGGCTACACCTTC.

The CDR3 is CASSPPGKSGTDTQYF. The CDR3 DNA reads as TGTGCCAGCTCACCACCGGGTAAGAGCGGCACAGATACGCAGTATTTT. The V and J genes are TRBV18 and TRBJ2-3; D is undetermined. Looked up from germline, CDR1 is KGHSH and CDR2 is LQKENI. V dropped 0 bases and J dropped 1 base, with 11 bases sitting between them. The length of the CDR3 is 16 residues. The full variable domain, with the rest looked up from reference TRBV18 and TRBJ2-3, is NAGVMQNPRHLVRRRGQEARLRCSPMKGHSHVYWYRQLPEEGLKFMVYLQKENIIDESGMPKERFSAEFPKEGPSILRIQQVVRGDSAAYFCASSPPGKSGTDTQYFGPGTRLTVL.

The sample holds a few counts of this clonotype. The chain uses TRBV6-2 or TRBV6-3 and TRBJ1-5; TRBD1 is a possible D gene (5 bases). The CDR3 is 17 amino acids. CDR1 is MNHEY, CDR2 SVGEGT, per germline. V was pared by 1 base and J by 7 bases, with 20 bases between. The chain's CDR3 is CASSYLGQHALEQPQHF. DNA for the CDR3: TGTGCCAGCAGTTACTTGGGGCAGCATGCCCTGGAGCAGCCCCAGCATTTT.

DNA of the CDR3: TGTGCCAGCCACCCTGCCGGACAGAGAAACACTGAAGCTTTCTTT. Translated, it gives CASHPAGQRNTEAFF. The V gene is TRBV5-5, the J gene TRBJ1-1, with a weak D call TRBD1 (6 bases). This CDR3 is built from 15 residues. Germline V gene sequence: CDR1 SGHKS, CDR2 YYEKEE (reference sequence). V was pared by 7 bases and J by 2 bases, with 18 bases between.

This clonotype was found a few times. The CDR3 loop is CASSWKPEGGTDTQYF. CDR3 coding DNA: TGCGCCAGCAGCTGGAAGCCTGAAGGCGGCACAGATACGCAGTATTTT. The J gene is TRBJ2-3, the V gene TRBV5-1; D not resolved. The CDR3 covers 16 residues. Germline CDR1 SGHRS, CDR2 YFSETQ. Trimming left V 3 bases short and J 1 base short, with 15 bases between.

In this sample, this clonotype turned up many times. This chain joins TRBV6-5 and TRBJ1-6, with a tentative D call TRBD1 (5 bases). Germline CDR1 and CDR2: MNHEY and SVGAGI. The CDR3 consists of 13 residues. Trimming shortened V by 3 bases and J by 8 bases, and 8 bases separated the two germline ends. CDR3 sequence: CASSYGGDSPLHF. CDR3 nucleotide sequence: TGTGCCAGCAGTTATGGGGGAGATTCACCCCTCCACTTT.

The V gene is TRBV7-9, the J gene TRBJ1-1; no reliable D call. Trimming removed 5 bases at V and 5 bases at J, with 15 bases between. The CDR3 consists of 14 residues. Germline CDR1 and CDR2: SEHNR and FQNEAQ (reference sequence). The CDR3 here is CASSPRPGETEAFF. The CDR3 DNA follows: TGTGCCAGCAGCCCTCGTCCCGGGGAAACTGAAGCTTTCTTT.

The table lists this clonotype with many counts. This rearrangement joins TRBV18 to TRBJ1-1; D gene unclear. With 3 bases removed from V and 0 bases from J, the gap between germline ends came to 11 bases. The CDR3 has 15 residues. CDR1 is KGHSH and CDR2 is LQKENI in the germline V gene. DNA for the CDR3: TGTGCCAGCTCACCCCGGGTTTCTTTGAACACTGAAGCTTTCTTT. Protein: CASSPRVSLNTEAFF. Variable domain in full (rest from reference TRBV18 and TRBJ1-1): NAGVMQNPRHLVRRRGQEARLRCSPMKGHSHVYWYRQLPEEGLKFMVYLQKENIIDESGMPKERFSAEFPKEGPSILRIQQVVRGDSAAYFCASSPRVSLNTEAFFGQGTRLTVV.

Only a few counts were recorded for this clonotype. The chain links TRBV7-9 to TRBJ2-5; perhaps TRBD2 as D (5 bases). V lost 5 bases and J 1 base, leaving 11 bases between the germline ends. This CDR3 is built from 14 residues. Germline V gene lookup returns CDR1 SEHNR and CDR2 FQNEAQ (reference sequence). The CDR3: CASSPNRGQETQYF. DNA for the CDR3: TGTGCCAGCAGCCCTAACCGGGGCCAAGAGACCCAGTACTTC.

A few counts support this clonotype. J is TRBJ2-1 and V is TRBV20-1; no clear D. With 3 bases removed from V and 7 bases from J, the gap between germline ends came to 10 bases. Germline-derived CDR1 and CDR2 are DFQATT and SNEGSKA (reference sequence). This CDR3 has 12 residues. CDR3 sequence reads: CSARRMGNEQFF. CDR3 nucleotide sequence: TGCAGTGCTAGGAGAATGGGGAATGAGCAGTTCTTC.

The V and J genes are TRBV28 and TRBJ1-3; D possibly corresponds to TRBD1 (5 bases). This CDR3 is 13 amino acids long. The germline gives CDR1 MDHEN, CDR2 SYDVKM. The V end was cut by 9 bases, the J end by 5 bases, with 14 bases between. CDR3: CASLGDGRNTIYF. The CDR3 DNA follows: TGTGCCAGTCTAGGGGACGGCAGAAACACCATATATTTT. Full variable domain (remainder filled in from reference TRBV28 and TRBJ1-3): DVKVTQSSRYLVKRTGEKVFLECVQDMDHENMFWYRQDPGLGLRLIYFSYDVKMKEKGDIPEGYSVSREKKERFSLILESASTNQTSMYLCASLGDGRNTIYFGEGSWLTVV.

The chain uses TRBV12-3 or TRBV12-4 and TRBJ2-1; 12 positions match TRBD1. V lost 6 bases to trimming and J lost 10 bases; unmatched junction nucleotides: 13. This CDR3 is built from 16 residues. CDR3 DNA: TGTGCCAGCAGGTCCATCCGGGACAGGGGGCAAGTAGAGCAGTTCTTC. Residues: CASRSIRDRGQVEQFF.

The chain employs TRBV5-1 and TRBJ2-6; perhaps TRBD1 as D (5 bases). The CDR3 loop spans 16 amino acids. V was clipped by 6 bases and J by 2 bases, with 15 bases between them. Germline CDR1 and CDR2: SGHRS and YFSETQ. The chain's CDR3 is CASTFVGVAGANVLTF. As DNA, the CDR3 is TGCGCCAGCACCTTTGTAGGGGTCGCTGGGGCCAACGTCCTGACTTTC.

The chain couples TRBV24-1 to TRBJ1-1; maybe TRBD1 (5 bases). Trimming stripped 4 bases from V and 5 bases from J, with 10 bases between. CDR1 KGHDR and CDR2 SFDVKD come from the germline V gene. The CDR3 has 13 residues. The CDR3 nucleotides are TGTGCCACCAGTGAGGGGGAGAAGACTGAAGCTTTCTTT. Translating it yields CATSEGEKTEAFF.